Sequencing of this T cell receptor beta chain was carried out in a study of T cell changes during pregnancy in multiple sclerosis. TCRdb's copy holds only in-frame clones and misses some; the assay was immunoSEQ multiplex PCR. The data hold fewer than 40,000 clones, with roughly nine tenths observed a single time. This TCR came from a female donor with multiple sclerosis, enrolled in a pregnancy study. The specimen was CD8+ T cells from peripheral blood mononuclear cells, collected in the first trimester of pregnancy.

CDR3: CASSDGGGNQPQHF. Written as DNA, the CDR3 is TGTGCCAGCAGTGATGGCGGGGGCAATCAGCCCCAGCATTTT. The J gene is TRBJ1-5, the V gene TRBV6-1; no definite D call. V was shortened by 3 bases and J by 2 bases, with 8 bases between the two germline ends. The CDR3 covers 14 residues. Per germline, CDR1 MNHNS and CDR2 SASEGT.